This T cell receptor (beta chain) stems from a study of blood T cell repertoires in COVID-19. Background on the study: Specimens from acute and convalescent COVID-19 originated in the United States, Italy and Spain. Nucleic acid was either cDNA or gDNA, and it came from T cells, B-cell-depleted T cells, or PBMCs.

Clinical history as reported by participants underpinned cohort assignment. Donors of Cohort 3 who recovered were those that had two negative PCRs, clearance, or symptom resolution. Assay: immunoSEQ multiplex PCR; the TCRdb copy retains only in-frame clones and omits some. Of 250,000 to 350,000 clones listed, roughly 85% are singletons. From germline, CDR1 is MDHEN and CDR2 SYDVKM. V lost 6 bases to trimming and J lost 5 bases, with 13 bases between them. This CDR3 spans 13 amino acids. Input material: PBMCs or T cells enriched from blood (not recorded which). The J gene is TRBJ1-2, the V gene TRBV28; a weak D match, TRBD1 (5 bases). The TCR comes from a woman in her forties who had recovered from COVID-19. The DNA of the CDR3 is TGTGCCAGCAGCCCGCAGGGCCCATATGGCTACACCTTC. This gives the protein CASSPQGPYGYTF.